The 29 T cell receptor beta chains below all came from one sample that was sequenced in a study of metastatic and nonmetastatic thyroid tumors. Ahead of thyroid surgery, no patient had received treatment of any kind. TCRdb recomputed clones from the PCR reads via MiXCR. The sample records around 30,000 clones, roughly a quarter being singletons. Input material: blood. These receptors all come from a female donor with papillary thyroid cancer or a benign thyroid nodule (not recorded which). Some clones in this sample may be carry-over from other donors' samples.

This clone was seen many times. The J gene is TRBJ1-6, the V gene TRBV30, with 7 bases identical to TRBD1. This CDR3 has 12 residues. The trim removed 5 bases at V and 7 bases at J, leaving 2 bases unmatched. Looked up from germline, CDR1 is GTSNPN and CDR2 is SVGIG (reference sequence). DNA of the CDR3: TGTGCCTGGGGACAGGAGAATTCACCCCTCCACTTT. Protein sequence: CAWGQENSPLHF.

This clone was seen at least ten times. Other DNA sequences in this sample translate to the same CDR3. CDR3 residues: CASSFGPGELFF. CDR3 in DNA: TGTGCCAGCAGCTTTGGGCCCGGGGAGCTGTTTTTT. The rearrangement joins TRBV5-6 to TRBJ2-2; D is unclear. Trimming pared 2 bases from V and 6 bases from J, leaving 5 bases between. The CDR3 has 12 residues. The germline V gene encodes CDR1 SGHDT and CDR2 YYEEEE.

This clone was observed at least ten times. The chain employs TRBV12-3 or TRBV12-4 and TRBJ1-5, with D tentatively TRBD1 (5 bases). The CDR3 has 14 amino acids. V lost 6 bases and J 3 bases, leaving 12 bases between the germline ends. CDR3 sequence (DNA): TGTGCCAGCAGCCTAGACAGTCCCAATCAGCCCCAGCATTTT. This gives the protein CASSLDSPNQPQHF.

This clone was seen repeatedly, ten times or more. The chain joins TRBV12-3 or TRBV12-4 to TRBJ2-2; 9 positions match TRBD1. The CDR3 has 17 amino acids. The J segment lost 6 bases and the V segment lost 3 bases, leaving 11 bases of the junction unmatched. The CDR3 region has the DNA TGTGCCAGCAGTTTGAGCATGGGACAGGGCAGGGCCGGGGAGCTGTTTTTT. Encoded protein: CASSLSMGQGRAGELFF.

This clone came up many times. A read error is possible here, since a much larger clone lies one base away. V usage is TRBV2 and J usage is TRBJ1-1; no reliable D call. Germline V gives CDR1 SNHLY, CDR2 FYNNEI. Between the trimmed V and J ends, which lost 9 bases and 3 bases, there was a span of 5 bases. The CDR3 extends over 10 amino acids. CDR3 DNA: TGTGCCAGTATAGACACTGAAGCTTTCTTT. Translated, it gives CASIDTEAFF.

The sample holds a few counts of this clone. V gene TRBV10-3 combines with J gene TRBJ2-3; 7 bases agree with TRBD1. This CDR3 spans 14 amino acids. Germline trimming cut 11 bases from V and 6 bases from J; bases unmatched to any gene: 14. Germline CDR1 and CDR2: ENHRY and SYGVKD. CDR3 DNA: TGTGCCTCCCGACAGGGAACTAGAACGGATACGCAGTATTTT. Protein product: CASRQGTRTDTQYF.

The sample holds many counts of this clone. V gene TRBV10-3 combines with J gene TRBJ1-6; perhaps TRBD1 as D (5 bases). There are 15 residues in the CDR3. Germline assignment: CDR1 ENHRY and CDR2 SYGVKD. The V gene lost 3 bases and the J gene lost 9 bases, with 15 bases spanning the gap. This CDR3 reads CAISDLPGTASPLHF. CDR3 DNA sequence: TGTGCCATCAGTGATCTTCCAGGGACGGCTTCACCCCTCCACTTT.

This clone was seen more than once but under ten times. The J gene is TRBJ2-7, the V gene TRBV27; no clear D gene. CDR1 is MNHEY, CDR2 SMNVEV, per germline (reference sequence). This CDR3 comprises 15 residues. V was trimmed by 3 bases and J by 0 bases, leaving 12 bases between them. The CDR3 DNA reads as TGTGCCAGCAGTTTTATGTTCGGAAGCTCCTACGAGCAGTACTTC. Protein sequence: CASSFMFGSSYEQYF.

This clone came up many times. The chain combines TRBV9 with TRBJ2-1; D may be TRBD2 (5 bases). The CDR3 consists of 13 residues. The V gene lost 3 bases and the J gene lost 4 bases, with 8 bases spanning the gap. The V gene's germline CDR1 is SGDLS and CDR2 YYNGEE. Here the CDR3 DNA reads TGTGCCAGCAGCGCAGGACTTTACAATGAGCAGTTCTTC. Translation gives CASSAGLYNEQFF.

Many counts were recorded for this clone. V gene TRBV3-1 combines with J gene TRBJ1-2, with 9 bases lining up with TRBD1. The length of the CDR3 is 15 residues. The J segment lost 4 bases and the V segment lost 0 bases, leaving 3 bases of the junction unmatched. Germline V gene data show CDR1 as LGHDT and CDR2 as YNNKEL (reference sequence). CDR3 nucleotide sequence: TGTGCCAGCAGCCAAGATGGGACAGGGACCTATGGCTACACCTTC. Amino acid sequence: CASSQDGTGTYGYTF.

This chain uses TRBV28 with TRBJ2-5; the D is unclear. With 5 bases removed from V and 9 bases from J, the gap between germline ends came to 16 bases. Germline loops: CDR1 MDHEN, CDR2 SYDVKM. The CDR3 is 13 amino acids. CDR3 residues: CASSLQCLESQYF. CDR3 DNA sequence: TGTGCCAGCAGTCTGCAGTGCTTGGAGTCCCAGTACTTC.

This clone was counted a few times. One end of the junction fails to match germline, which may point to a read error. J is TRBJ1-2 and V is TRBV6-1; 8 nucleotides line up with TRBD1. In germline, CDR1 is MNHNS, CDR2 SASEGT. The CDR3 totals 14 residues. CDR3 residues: CASSSPDRVWGYTF. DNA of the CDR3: TGTGCCAGCAGCTCCCCGGACAGGGTATGGGGCTATACCTTC.

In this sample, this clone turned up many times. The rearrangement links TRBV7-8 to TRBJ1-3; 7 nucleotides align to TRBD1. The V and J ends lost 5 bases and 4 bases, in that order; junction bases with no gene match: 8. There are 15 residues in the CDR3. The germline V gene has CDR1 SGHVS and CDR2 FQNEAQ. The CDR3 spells CASSPRPGQGNTIYF. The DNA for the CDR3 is TGTGCCAGCAGCCCGCGACCGGGACAGGGAAACACCATATATTTT.

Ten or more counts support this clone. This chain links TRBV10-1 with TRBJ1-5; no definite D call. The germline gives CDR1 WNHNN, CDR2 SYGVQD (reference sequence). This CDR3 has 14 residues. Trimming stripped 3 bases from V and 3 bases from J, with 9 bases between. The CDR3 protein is CASSDGPNNQPQHF. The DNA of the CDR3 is TGCGCCAGCAGTGACGGACCGAACAATCAGCCCCAGCATTTT.

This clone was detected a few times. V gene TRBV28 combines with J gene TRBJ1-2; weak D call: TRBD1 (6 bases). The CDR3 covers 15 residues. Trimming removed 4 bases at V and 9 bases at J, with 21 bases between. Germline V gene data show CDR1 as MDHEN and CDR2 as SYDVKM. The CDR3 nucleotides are TGTGCCAGCAGTTCCCCATACGCCGACAGGTCGAGCTACACCTTC. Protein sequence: CASSSPYADRSSYTF.

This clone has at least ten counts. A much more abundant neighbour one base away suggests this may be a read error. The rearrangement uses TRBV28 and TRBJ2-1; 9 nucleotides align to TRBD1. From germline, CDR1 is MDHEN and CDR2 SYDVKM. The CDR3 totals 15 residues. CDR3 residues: CASSLRDRAYNGQFF. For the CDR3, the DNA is TGTGCCAGCAGTTTACGGGACAGGGCCTACAATGGGCAGTTCTTC.

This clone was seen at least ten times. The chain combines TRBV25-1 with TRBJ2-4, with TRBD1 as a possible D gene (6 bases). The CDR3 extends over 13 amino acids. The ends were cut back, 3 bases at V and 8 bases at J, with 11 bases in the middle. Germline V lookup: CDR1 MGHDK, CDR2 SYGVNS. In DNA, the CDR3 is TGTGCCAGCAGTGAGGGGGCCTCTGACATTCAGTACTTC. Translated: CASSEGASDIQYF. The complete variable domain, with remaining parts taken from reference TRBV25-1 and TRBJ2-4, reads EADIYQTPRYLVIGTGKKITLECSQTMGHDKMYWYQQDPGMELHLIHYSYGVNSTEKGDLSSESTVSRIRTEHFPLTLESARPSHTSQYLCASSEGASDIQYFGAGTRLSVL.

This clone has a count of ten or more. Here the CDR3 reads CASSPGDSPEAFF. CDR3 sequence (DNA): TGTGCCAGCAGCCCGGGCGACAGCCCTGAAGCTTTCTTT. The chain has TRBV7-9 and TRBJ1-1; TRBD1 is a possible D gene (5 bases). Trimming stripped 5 bases from V and 6 bases from J, with 13 bases between. This CDR3 region has 13 residues. Germline assignment: CDR1 SEHNR and CDR2 FQNEAQ (reference sequence).

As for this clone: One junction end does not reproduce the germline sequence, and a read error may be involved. As DNA, the CDR3 is TGTGCCACCAGTGATTTTAGGGGTGTCGGGACCGGGAAGCTGTTTTTT. This sequence encodes CATSDFRGVGTGKLFF. This chain links TRBV24-1 with TRBJ2-2, with D perhaps assigned TRBD1 or TRBD2 (5 bases each). The CDR3 contains 16 residues. The V gene's germline CDR1 is KGHDR and CDR2 SFDVKD.

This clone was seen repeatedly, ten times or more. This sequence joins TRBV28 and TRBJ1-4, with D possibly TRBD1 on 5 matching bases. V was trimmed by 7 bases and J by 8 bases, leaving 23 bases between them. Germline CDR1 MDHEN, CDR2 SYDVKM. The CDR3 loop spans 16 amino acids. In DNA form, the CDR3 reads TGTGCCAGCAACACTGGGTTGGGGACTGCTTTCGAAAAACTGTTTTTT. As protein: CASNTGLGTAFEKLFF. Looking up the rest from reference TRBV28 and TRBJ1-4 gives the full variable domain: DVKVTQSSRYLVKRTGEKVFLECVQDMDHENMFWYRQDPGLGLRLIYFSYDVKMKEKGDIPEGYSVSREKKERFSLILESASTNQTSMYLCASNTGLGTAFEKLFFGSGTQLSVL.

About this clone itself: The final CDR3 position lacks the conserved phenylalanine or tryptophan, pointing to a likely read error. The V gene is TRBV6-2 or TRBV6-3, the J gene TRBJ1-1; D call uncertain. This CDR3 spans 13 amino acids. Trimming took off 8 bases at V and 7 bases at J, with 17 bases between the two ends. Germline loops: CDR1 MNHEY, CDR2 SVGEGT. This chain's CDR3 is CASLGTWASEAFL. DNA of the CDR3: TGTGCCAGCCTGGGCACCTGGGCCAGTGAAGCTTTCTTG.

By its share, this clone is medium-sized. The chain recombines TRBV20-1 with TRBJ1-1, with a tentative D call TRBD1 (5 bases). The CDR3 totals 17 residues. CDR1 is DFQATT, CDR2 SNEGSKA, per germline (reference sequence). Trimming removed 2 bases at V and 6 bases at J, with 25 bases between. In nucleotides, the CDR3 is TGCAGTGCTAGACTTCTTACCGGGACCCTTATTGAGGCTGAAGCTTTCTTT. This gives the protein CSARLLTGTLIEAEAFF.

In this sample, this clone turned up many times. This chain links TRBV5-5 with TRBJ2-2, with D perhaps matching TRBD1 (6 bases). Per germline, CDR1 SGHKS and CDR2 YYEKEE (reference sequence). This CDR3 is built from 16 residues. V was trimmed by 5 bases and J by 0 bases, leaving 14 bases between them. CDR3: CASRPNEGANTGELFF. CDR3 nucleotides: TGTGCCAGCAGACCCAACGAGGGGGCGAACACCGGGGAGCTGTTTTTT.

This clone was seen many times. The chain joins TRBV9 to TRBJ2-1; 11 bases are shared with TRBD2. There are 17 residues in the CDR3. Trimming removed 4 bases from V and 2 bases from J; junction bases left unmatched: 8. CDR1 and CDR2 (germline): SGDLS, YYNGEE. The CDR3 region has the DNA TGTGCCAGCAGCCTCAGATTAGCGGGAGGGCCCTACAATGAGCAGTTCTTC. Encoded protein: CASSLRLAGGPYNEQFF.

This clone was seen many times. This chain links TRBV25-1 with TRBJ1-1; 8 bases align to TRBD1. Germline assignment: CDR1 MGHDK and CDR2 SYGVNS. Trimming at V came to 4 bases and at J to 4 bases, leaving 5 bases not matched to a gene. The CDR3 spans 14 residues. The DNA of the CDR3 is TGTGCCAGCAGTGCCGTACAGGGGGGCACTGAAGCTTTCTTT. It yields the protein CASSAVQGGTEAFF.

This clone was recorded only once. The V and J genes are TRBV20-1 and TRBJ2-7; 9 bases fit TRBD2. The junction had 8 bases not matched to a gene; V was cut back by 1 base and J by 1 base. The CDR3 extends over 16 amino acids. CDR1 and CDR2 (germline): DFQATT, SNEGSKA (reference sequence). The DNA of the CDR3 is TGCAGTGCTAGAGGCAGGCTAGCGGGACAATCCTACGAGCAGTACTTC. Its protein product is CSARGRLAGQSYEQYF.

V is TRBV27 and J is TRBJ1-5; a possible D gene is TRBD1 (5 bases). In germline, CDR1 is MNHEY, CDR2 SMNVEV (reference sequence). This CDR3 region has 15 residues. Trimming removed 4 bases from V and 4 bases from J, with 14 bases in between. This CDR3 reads CASSSGTSPNQPQHF. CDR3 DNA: TGTGCCAGCAGTTCTGGGACGTCACCAAATCAGCCCCAGCATTTT.

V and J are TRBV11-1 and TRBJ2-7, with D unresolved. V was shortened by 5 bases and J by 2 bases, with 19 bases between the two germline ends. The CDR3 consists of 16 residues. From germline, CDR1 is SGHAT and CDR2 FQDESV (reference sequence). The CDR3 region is CASSPSSPSATYEQYF. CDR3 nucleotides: TGTGCCAGCAGCCCCTCGTCCCCGAGTGCCACCTACGAGCAGTACTTC.

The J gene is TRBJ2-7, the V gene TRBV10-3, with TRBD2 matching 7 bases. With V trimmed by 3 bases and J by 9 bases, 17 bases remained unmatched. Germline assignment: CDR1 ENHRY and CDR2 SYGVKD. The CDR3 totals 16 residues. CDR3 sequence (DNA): TGTGCCATCAGTGACAGGAACGGCGGGAGCTTTTCGGCGCAGTACTTC. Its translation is CAISDRNGGSFSAQYF.